One and the same sample provided the 25 T cell receptor beta chains below, sequenced in a study of cytomegalovirus exposure and HLA in healthy donors. Both 60 Vbeta primers and 13 Jbeta primers went into the PCR. Here immunoSEQ multiplex PCR was the method, and the copy in TCRdb shows in-frame clones only, minus some. The specimen's table records some 110,000 clones. Sequences were obtained from PBMCs. These receptors originate from a man in his forties in good health and CMV-seropositive.

The chain is built from TRBV2 and TRBJ2-1; D remains unclear. This CDR3 spans 13 amino acids. Germline V CDR1 and CDR2: SNHLY, FYNNEI. Trimming pared 0 bases from V and 11 bases from J, leaving 11 bases between. CDR3 nucleotide sequence: TGTGCCAGCAGTGAAGCGCTAGGCGAACAGCAGTTCTTC. It yields the protein CASSEALGEQQFF.

The chain has TRBV10-1 and TRBJ1-2; D is unclear. The CDR3 is made up of 13 amino acids. The germline V gene encodes CDR1 WNHNN and CDR2 SYGVQD (reference sequence). The V end was cut by 5 bases, the J end by 0 bases, with 7 bases between. In DNA, the CDR3 is TGCGCCAGCAGTCCCAATTCTAACTATGGCTACACCTTC. Translation: CASSPNSNYGYTF.

The CDR3 bases are TGTGCCAGCAGTCCTGAGTGGGCGGGACTTTCCTACAATGAGCAGTTCTTC. Translation: CASSPEWAGLSYNEQFF. The V call is TRBV27, the J call TRBJ2-1; D possibly corresponds to TRBD2 (6 bases). Looked up from germline, CDR1 is MNHEY and CDR2 is SMNVEV (reference sequence). Trimming removed 5 bases at V and 1 base at J, with 18 bases between. This CDR3 comprises 17 residues.

V usage is TRBV9 and J usage is TRBJ1-1, with 7 positions matching TRBD1. Germline CDR1 SGDLS, CDR2 YYNGEE. The CDR3 has 16 residues. The V and J ends lost 0 bases and 3 bases, in that order; junction bases with no gene match: 8. CDR3 residues: CASSVVDDRVDTEAFF. The CDR3 DNA reads as TGTGCCAGCAGCGTAGTGGACGACAGGGTGGACACTGAAGCTTTCTTT.

This chain links TRBV4-2 with TRBJ2-5, with 10 bases lining up with TRBD2. CDR1 is LGHNA and CDR2 is YNFKEQ in the germline V gene. CDR3 length equals 17 residues. Trimming at V came to 0 bases and at J to 4 bases, leaving 8 bases not matched to a gene. The CDR3 DNA reads TGTGCCAGCAGCCAAGATCCGCTAGCGGGAGCCTTAGAGACCCAGTACTTC. Its translation is CASSQDPLAGALETQYF.

The rearrangement links TRBV4-2 to TRBJ1-1; 8 nucleotides match TRBD1. Looked up from germline, CDR1 is LGHNA and CDR2 is YNFKEQ. The CDR3 spans 16 residues. Trimming at V came to 5 bases and at J to 1 base, leaving 9 bases not matched to a gene. CDR3: CASSARGGTGNTEAFF. The CDR3 DNA is TGTGCCAGCAGCGCCCGGGGTGGGACAGGGAACACTGAAGCTTTCTTT.

The CDR3 sequence: CASSLEGDSYEQYF. The CDR3 bases are TGCGCCAGCAGCTTGGAAGGGGACTCCTACGAGCAGTACTTC. V and J are TRBV5-1 and TRBJ2-7; D is possibly TRBD1 (5 bases). The CDR3 length is 14 residues. Trimming took 0 bases from V and 0 from J, leaving 7 bases between them. The germline V gene has CDR1 SGHRS and CDR2 YFSETQ. Supplemented by reference TRBV5-1 and TRBJ2-7, the full variable domain reads KAGVTQTPRYLIKTRGQQVTLSCSPISGHRSVSWYQQTPGQGLQFLFEYFSETQRNKGNFPGRFSGRQFSNSRSEMNVSTLELGDSALYLCASSLEGDSYEQYFGPGTRLTVT.

V gene TRBV9 combines with J gene TRBJ2-1, with D possibly TRBD2 on 6 matching bases. V was pared by 0 bases and J by 4 bases, with 14 bases between. The CDR3 runs to 16 residues. Germline-derived CDR1 and CDR2 are SGDLS and YYNGEE. The CDR3 DNA reads as TGTGCCAGCAGCGTAGAGGGGACTTTCAGATACAATGAGCAGTTCTTC. This translates into CASSVEGTFRYNEQFF.

The rearrangement links TRBV19 to TRBJ2-3; a possible D gene is TRBD2 (6 bases). Germline V gene sequence: CDR1 LNHDA, CDR2 SQIVND (reference sequence). The length of the CDR3 is 16 residues. V was cut by 3 bases and J by 1 base, with 14 bases left in between. The DNA for the CDR3 is TGTGCCAGTAGTATGGGACTTAAAAGGGGCACAGATACGCAGTATTTT. As protein: CASSMGLKRGTDTQYF.

V and J are TRBV9 and TRBJ2-1; TRBD2 is a possible D gene (5 bases). The CDR3 is 15 amino acids. The V end was cut by 0 bases, the J end by 5 bases, with 12 bases between. In germline, CDR1 is SGDLS, CDR2 YYNGEE. CDR3 loop: CASSVEGEIHNEQFF. The DNA for the CDR3 is TGTGCCAGCAGCGTAGAGGGAGAGATCCACAATGAGCAGTTCTTC. Using reference TRBV9 and TRBJ2-1 for the parts outside the CDR3, the full variable domain is DSGVTQTPKHLITATGQRVTLRCSPRSGDLSVYWYQQSLDQGLQFLIQYYNGEERAKGNILERFSAQQFPDLHSELNLSSLELGDSALYFCASSVEGEIHNEQFFGPGTRLTVL.

Concerning this clone: This CDR3 is missing its conserved last phenylalanine or tryptophan, likely due to a read error. This chain joins TRBV7-8 and TRBJ1-1; D is uncertain. V was trimmed by 3 bases and J by 0 bases, leaving 5 bases between them. Germline V gene sequence: CDR1 SGHVS, CDR2 FQNEAQ. The CDR3 has 13 residues. For the CDR3, the DNA is TGTGCCAGCAGCTTGCAGGTGAACACTGAAGCTTTCTCT. Translating gives CASSLQVNTEAFS.

V is TRBV25-1 and J is TRBJ2-7, with 10 bases fitting TRBD2. CDR3 length: 15 residues. V lost 1 base and J lost 3; bases outside the gene matches: 3. Per germline, CDR1 MGHDK and CDR2 SYGVNS. CDR3 sequence reads: CASSESVAGGYEQYF. The CDR3 DNA reads as TGTGCCAGCAGTGAATCGGTAGCGGGAGGCTACGAGCAGTACTTC.

The chain recombines TRBV7-2 with TRBJ2-3, with 7 bases fitting TRBD1. CDR3 size: 14 residues. Germline trimming cut 1 base from V and 5 bases from J; bases unmatched to any gene: 3. CDR1 is SGHTA, CDR2 FQGNSA, per germline. The CDR3 DNA reads as TGTGCCAGCAGCTTAGTTCAGGGGGTAGATACGCAGTATTTT. As protein: CASSLVQGVDTQYF.

The DNA for the CDR3 is TGTGCCACAGGGGGGGCGAACACCGGGGAGCTGTTTTTT. Translation: CATGGANTGELFF. This sequence joins TRBV15 and TRBJ2-2, with D possibly being TRBD2 (7 bases). V was shortened by 9 bases and J by 0 bases, with 8 bases between the two germline ends. This CDR3 region has 13 residues. CDR1 and CDR2 from the germline V gene are LNHNV and YYDKDF (reference sequence). Complete variable domain (other parts from reference TRBV15 and TRBJ2-2): DAMVIQNPRYQVTQFGKPVTLSCSQTLNHNVMYWYQQKSSQAPKLLFHYYDKDFNNEADTPDNFQSRRPNTSFCFLDIRSPGLGDTAMYLCATGGANTGELFFGEGSRLTVL.

The rearrangement uses TRBV15 and TRBJ1-5; no clear D. V was clipped by 2 bases and J by 5 bases, with 16 bases between them. Germline CDR1 and CDR2: LNHNV and YYDKDF (reference sequence). The CDR3 sequence is 16 residues long. CDR3 in amino acids: CATSRSVGVSYQPQHF. CDR3 sequence (DNA): TGTGCCACCAGCAGAAGTGTAGGAGTATCTTATCAGCCCCAGCATTTT. Drawing the rest from reference TRBV15 and TRBJ1-5, the complete variable domain is DAMVIQNPRYQVTQFGKPVTLSCSQTLNHNVMYWYQQKSSQAPKLLFHYYDKDFNNEADTPDNFQSRRPNTSFCFLDIRSPGLGDTAMYLCATSRSVGVSYQPQHFGDGTRLSIL.

The V call is TRBV7-8, the J call TRBJ1-2, with D perhaps matching TRBD1 (6 bases). The germline V gene has CDR1 SGHVS and CDR2 FQNEAQ. V shed 3 bases and J shed 3 bases, with 23 bases lying between them. There are 18 residues in the CDR3. The CDR3 bases are TGTGCCAGCAGCTTCCCAGCCGACCGCAGGGGCGACCACTATGGCTACACCTTC. Translated, it gives CASSFPADRRGDHYGYTF.

The rearrangement uses TRBV7-2 and TRBJ2-2; tentative D call: TRBD1 (6 bases). The ends were cut back, 5 bases at V and 2 bases at J, with 9 bases in the middle. This CDR3 is 14 amino acids long. The V gene's germline CDR1 is SGHTA and CDR2 FQGNSA. CDR3 protein: CASSRQANTGELFF. In DNA, the CDR3 is TGTGCCAGCAGCCGACAGGCAAACACCGGGGAGCTGTTTTTT.

The genes are TRBV10-1 and TRBJ2-7, with D uncertain. The CDR3 consists of 17 residues. The germline gives CDR1 WNHNN, CDR2 SYGVQD (reference sequence). The V gene lost 4 bases and the J gene lost 0 bases, with 19 bases spanning the gap. Here the CDR3 reads CASSGVRHAKTSYEQYF. CDR3 nucleotide sequence: TGCGCCAGCAGTGGAGTGCGACACGCTAAAACCTCCTACGAGCAGTACTTC.

The CDR3 nucleotides are TGTGCCAGCATTCACCTGGAGGGGACAGGGGGCTTCCCGGGTGGCTACACCTTC. Its translation is CASIHLEGTGGFPGGYTF. The chain has TRBV2 and TRBJ1-2; TRBD1 aligns across 12 bases. From germline, CDR1 is SNHLY and CDR2 FYNNEI. After removal of 7 bases from V and 7 bases from J, the junction contained 19 bases not matched to a gene. The CDR3 runs to 18 residues.

The V call is TRBV5-1, the J call TRBJ1-5; 8 nucleotides align to TRBD1. With V trimmed by 0 bases and J by 6 bases, 5 bases remained unmatched. Germline V CDR1 and CDR2: SGHRS, YFSETQ. CDR3 length: 15 residues. CDR3 amino acids: CASSLEGQAGQPQHF. The CDR3 region has the DNA TGCGCCAGCAGCTTGGAGGGACAGGCGGGTCAGCCCCAGCATTTT.

The chain links TRBV13 to TRBJ1-2; 9 bases fit TRBD1. CDR3 length equals 13 residues. The germline V gene encodes CDR1 PRHDT and CDR2 FYEKMQ (reference sequence). V lost 6 bases, J lost 8 bases, and 7 bases stayed unmatched. CDR3 amino acids: CASRKQGASGYTF. CDR3 sequence (DNA): TGTGCCAGCAGAAAACAGGGGGCGTCGGGCTACACCTTC.

The chain links TRBV14 to TRBJ1-1, with a tentative D call TRBD1 (6 bases). The length of the CDR3 is 15 residues. Germline CDR1 reads SGHDN; CDR2 reads FVKESK. V lost 3 bases and J lost 1, with 12 bases in between. CDR3 in amino acids: CASSHRRTANTEAFF. CDR3 sequence (DNA): TGTGCCAGCAGCCACCGCCGGACAGCGAACACTGAAGCTTTCTTT.

This chain joins TRBV6-1 and TRBJ1-5; TRBD1 is a possible D gene (5 bases). This CDR3 comprises 14 residues. Trimming stripped 3 bases from V and 15 bases from J, with 21 bases between. CDR1 and CDR2 (germline): MNHNS, SASEGT. The CDR3 DNA reads as TGTGCCAGCAGTGACAGGGAATGGGGTCGTAGTCGGCATTTT. Translation gives CASSDREWGRSRHF.

The chain uses TRBV7-2 and TRBJ2-1; 14 bases align to TRBD2. CDR1 is SGHTA, CDR2 FQGNSA, per germline. J was trimmed by 1 base and V by 0 bases; bases with no gene match: 5. CDR3 size: 19 residues. In DNA form, the CDR3 reads TGTGCCAGCAGCTTAGCGGGACTAGCGGGAGTAGGGTCCTACAATGAGCAGTTCTTC. The encoded protein is CASSLAGLAGVGSYNEQFF.

The V gene is TRBV10-2, the J gene TRBJ1-2, with unresolved D. Deletions cut 1 base from V and 5 bases from J, with 5 bases between. CDR3 length equals 12 residues. The V gene's germline CDR1 is WSHSY and CDR2 SAAADI. CDR3 amino acids: CASSEWAYGYTF. The CDR3 DNA is TGCGCCAGCAGTGAGTGGGCATATGGCTACACCTTC.